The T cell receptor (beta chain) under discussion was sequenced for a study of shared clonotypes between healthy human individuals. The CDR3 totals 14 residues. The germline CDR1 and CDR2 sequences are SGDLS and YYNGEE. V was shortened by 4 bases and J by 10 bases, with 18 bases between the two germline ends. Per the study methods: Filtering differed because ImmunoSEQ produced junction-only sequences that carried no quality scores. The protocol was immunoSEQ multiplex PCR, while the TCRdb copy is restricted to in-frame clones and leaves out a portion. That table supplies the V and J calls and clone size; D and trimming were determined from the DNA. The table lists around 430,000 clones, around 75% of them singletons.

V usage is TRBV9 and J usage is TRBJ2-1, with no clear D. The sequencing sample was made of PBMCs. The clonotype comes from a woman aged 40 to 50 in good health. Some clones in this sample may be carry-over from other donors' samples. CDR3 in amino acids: CASSKLTATAEQFF. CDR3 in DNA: TGTGCCAGCAGCAAACTGACCGCCACCGCCGAGCAGTTCTTC. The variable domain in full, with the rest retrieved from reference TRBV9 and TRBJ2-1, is DSGVTQTPKHLITATGQRVTLRCSPRSGDLSVYWYQQSLDQGLQFLIQYYNGEERAKGNILERFSAQQFPDLHSELNLSSLELGDSALYFCASSKLTATAEQFFGPGTRLTVL.